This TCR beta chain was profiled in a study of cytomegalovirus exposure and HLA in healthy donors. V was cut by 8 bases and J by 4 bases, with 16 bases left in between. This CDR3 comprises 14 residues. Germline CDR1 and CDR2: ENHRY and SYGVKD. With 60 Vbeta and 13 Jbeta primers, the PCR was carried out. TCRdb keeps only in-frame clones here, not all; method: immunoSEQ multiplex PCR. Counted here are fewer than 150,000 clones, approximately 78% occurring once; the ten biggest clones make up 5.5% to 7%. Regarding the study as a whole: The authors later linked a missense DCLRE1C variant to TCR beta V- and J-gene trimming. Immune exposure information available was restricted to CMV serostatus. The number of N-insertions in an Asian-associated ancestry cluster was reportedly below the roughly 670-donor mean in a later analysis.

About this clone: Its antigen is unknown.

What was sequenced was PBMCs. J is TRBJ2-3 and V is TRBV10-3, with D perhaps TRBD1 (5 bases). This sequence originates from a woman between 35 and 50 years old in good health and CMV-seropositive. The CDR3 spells CAIGRDSLADTQYF. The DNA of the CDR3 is TGTGCCATCGGTCGAGACAGCCTTGCAGATACGCAGTATTTT.